This T cell receptor (beta chain) was captured by sequencing in a study of tumor-infiltrating lymphocytes in localized non-small cell lung cancer. Across the study: The cohort mixed smokers and never-smokers, several histologies, and some post-neoadjuvant-chemotherapy samples. Resected tumor was paired with non-adjacent uninvolved lung from the same patient. Overall study results and limits: Immunotypes IM1 and IM2 had similar TCR-derived T-cell fractions. TCR sequencing covered a subset of patients with enough tissue.

V lost 6 bases, J lost 4 bases, and 18 bases lay in between. The CDR3 is 15 residues long. The V gene's germline CDR1 is MNHEY and CDR2 SVGAGI. Repertoires were generated with immunoSEQ multiplex PCR, while TCRdb's copy carries only in-frame clones and drops some. The sample contains around 13,000 clones, 70% to 90% of which appear only once. Worth noting for this clone: Its specificity is not known.

The material sequenced was uninvolved lung tissue not adjacent to the tumor. The chain is built from TRBV6-5 and TRBJ1-1; TRBD1 might be the D (6 bases). The sequence was collected from a human donor with non-small cell lung cancer. CDR3: CASSLNRVGGTEAFF. The CDR3 DNA follows: TGTGCCAGCAGCCTCAACAGGGTCGGGGGCACTGAAGCTTTCTTT.